This is a list of T cell receptor beta chains from one sample in a study of control samples from healthy donors and cancer patients. TCRdb keeps only in-frame clones here, not all; method: immunoSEQ multiplex PCR. The data contain more than 120,000 clones, more than 90% of them singletons. Sequenced material: blood. All receptors derive from a man under 40 in good health. Both conserved end residues are part of each CDR3. A D gene is named only where the DNA matches it firmly. Clone size appears in some rows only: once, few, many, or a class for an expanded clone.

abundance	v_gene	d_gene	j_gene	CDR3nt	CDR3aa
.	TRBV7-8	.	TRBJ1-6	TGTGCCAGCAGCTTAAGACCCAAGAGCTCCTATAATTCACCCCTCCACTTT	CASSLRPKSSYNSPLHF
.	TRBV7-9	.	TRBJ2-3	TGTGCCAGCAGCGCCGACAGTACTAGCACAGATACGCAGTATTTT	CASSADSTSTDTQYF
.	TRBV28	TRBD1	TRBJ2-1	TGTGCCAGCAGGTCCGGGACAGGGGATTATGAGCAGTTCTTC	CASRSGTGDYEQFF
.	TRBV9	TRBD2	TRBJ2-1	TGTGCCAGCAGCCCCCGACTAGCGGGGGGGCCTATATTCAATGAGCAGTTCTTC	CASSPRLAGGPIFNEQFF
.	TRBV13	.	TRBJ2-2	TGTGCCAGCAGCCCAGAGGATTCCGGGGAGCTGTTTTTT	CASSPEDSGELFF
.	TRBV24-1	.	TRBJ2-3	TGTGCCACCAGTGGTACAGTCCTGAATACGCAGTATTTT	CATSGTVLNTQYF
.	TRBV5-5	.	TRBJ2-3	TGTGCCAGCAGCTTGTATGCCACAGATACGCAGTATTTT	CASSLYATDTQYF
.	TRBV15	.	TRBJ1-6	TGTGCCACCAGCGGAATGGTTGATTCACCCCTCCACTTT	CATSGMVDSPLHF
.	TRBV11-2	.	TRBJ2-2	TGTGCCAGCAGCTTAGACGTCCCCGGGGAGCTGTTTTTT	CASSLDVPGELFF
.	TRBV28	.	TRBJ2-1	TGTGCCAGCGGAGACTACAATGAGCAGTTCTTC	CASGDYNEQFF
.	TRBV5-6	.	TRBJ2-3	TGTGCCAGCAGCCGATCCCTCCCCTCAGATACGCAGTATTTT	CASSRSLPSDTQYF
.	TRBV5-1	.	TRBJ2-7	TGCGCCAGCAGCTTGGCGACGGGGCCCTTCTACGAGCAGTACTTC	CASSLATGPFYEQYF
few	TRBV6-5	TRBD1	TRBJ1-3	TGTGCCAGCCGGACAGGGTCCGGAAACACCATATATTTT	CASRTGSGNTIYF
.	TRBV29-1	TRBD2	TRBJ2-6	TGCAGCGCAAGAGAGAGCGGGATTGGGGCCAACGTCCTGACTTTC	CSARESGIGANVLTF
.	TRBV6-5	TRBD1	TRBJ2-3	TGTGCCAGCAGTTGGACAGGAATCACAGATACGCAGTATTTT	CASSWTGITDTQYF
.	TRBV7-2	TRBD1	TRBJ1-5	TGTGCCAGCAGCTTAGTAGGGACAGAGCCGAATCAGCCCCAGCATTTT	CASSLVGTEPNQPQHF
.	TRBV6-5	TRBD1	TRBJ1-2	TGTGCCAGCAGTTCGTCGGACAGGGCGAACTATGGCTACACCTTC	CASSSSDRANYGYTF
.	TRBV9	.	TRBJ2-3	TGTGCCAGCGGTCGAGGGGTGGGGACAGATACGCAGTATTTT	CASGRGVGTDTQYF
few	TRBV7-8	TRBD2	TRBJ2-1	TGTGCCAGCAGCTTAGACATGGGGGGGGATGAGCAGTTCTTC	CASSLDMGGDEQFF
.	TRBV11-2	.	TRBJ1-4	TGTGCCAGCAGCTTAGGGCTACGGTCAAGGGATGAAAAACTGTTTTTT	CASSLGLRSRDEKLFF
.	TRBV10-2	.	TRBJ1-2	TGCGCCAGCAGTGAGCGAGGGATCCTCTATGGCTACACCTTC	CASSERGILYGYTF
.	TRBV10-1	TRBD1	TRBJ2-4	TGCGCCAGCAGTGAGGGGGGACAGGGTGGACCCAAAAACATTCAGTACTTC	CASSEGGQGGPKNIQYF
.	TRBV11-2	TRBD2	TRBJ2-1	TGTGCCAGCAGCCTATCCCTGACTAGCGGGGGGCTCATCCAGTTCTTC	CASSLSLTSGGLIQFF
.	TRBV11-2	.	TRBJ1-2	TGTGCCAGCAGCTTAGGTCCGACGGACGGTGGCTACACCTTC	CASSLGPTDGGYTF
.	TRBV6-5	.	TRBJ1-6	TGTGCCAGCAGCCAGGCCTATAATTCACCCCTCCACTTT	CASSQAYNSPLHF
.	TRBV2	.	TRBJ1-2	TGTGCCAGTATGGGTGGAGGAGGGGCGTCGGACTATGGCTACACCTTC	CASMGGGGASDYGYTF
once	TRBV2	TRBD1	TRBJ1-2	TGTGCCAGCAGCCCCGGGACAGGGGTAGGTGGCTACACCTTC	CASSPGTGVGGYTF
.	TRBV7-3	TRBD2	TRBJ2-1	TGTGCCAGCAGCTTACGAAGCGGGGGGGGGAATGAGCAGTTCTTC	CASSLRSGGGNEQFF
.	TRBV7-8	.	TRBJ1-3	TGTGCCAGCAGCCCCGGGGCGGGTTCTGGAAACACCATATATTTT	CASSPGAGSGNTIYF
.	TRBV28	.	TRBJ2-7	TGTGCCAGCAGTAAAGGTAGGAAAGGCTACGAGCAGTACTTC	CASSKGRKGYEQYF
.	TRBV9	TRBD2	TRBJ2-2	TGTGCCAGCAGCGTACACGGGGGGGCCACCGGGGAGCTGTTTTTT	CASSVHGGATGELFF
.	TRBV11-2	TRBD2	TRBJ2-1	TGTGCCAGCAGCTTGTCGACTAGCGGGGGGCCAAATGAGCAGTTCTTC	CASSLSTSGGPNEQFF
few	TRBV27	.	TRBJ1-6	TGTGCCAGCAGTCCCCGAGCAGTCTCCTATAATTCACCCCTCCACTTT	CASSPRAVSYNSPLHF
.	TRBV19	.	TRBJ1-1	TGTGCCAGTAGTGACTACGGGTACGGTACTGAAGCTTTCTTT	CASSDYGYGTEAFF
.	TRBV19	TRBD1	TRBJ2-7	TGTGCCAGTAGCTTGGGGACAGGGGCCTACGAGCAGTACTTC	CASSLGTGAYEQYF
.	TRBV7-7	TRBD1	TRBJ2-5	TGTGCCAGCAGCCGGACAGGGGGCCAAGAGACCCAGTACTTC	CASSRTGGQETQYF
few	TRBV25-1	.	TRBJ2-3	TGTGCCAGCCTGGGGGTATCTCCCGGACGGGGTTTCACAGATACGCAGTATTTT	CASLGVSPGRGFTDTQYF
.	TRBV9	.	TRBJ2-3	TGTGCCAGCAGCGTCGAACCAAACGTGGCGCAGTATTTT	CASSVEPNVAQYF
.	TRBV21-1	.	TRBJ1-5	TGTGCCAGCAGCTACGGACGGAACAATCAGCCCCAGCATTTT	CASSYGRNNQPQHF
.	TRBV2	.	TRBJ2-7	TGTGCCAGCAGTGAATACTCATTGCTGGGCGAGCAGTACTTC	CASSEYSLLGEQYF
.	TRBV4-1	.	TRBJ1-1	TGCGCCAGCAGCCAGACCCCGCCGGCTATTGGAGGAGCTTTCTTT	CASSQTPPAIGGAFF
.	TRBV4-2	.	TRBJ1-5	TGTGCCAGCAGCCAAGGCCAGGAATTCAATCAGCCCCAGCATTTT	CASSQGQEFNQPQHF
.	TRBV5-4	TRBD1	TRBJ1-2	TGTGCCAGCAGCCCAGGGGACAGCTATGGCTACACCTTC	CASSPGDSYGYTF
.	TRBV12-3/TRBV12-4	.	TRBJ1-4	TGTGCCAGCACAAGAGGTGGGGGTGAAAAACTGTTTTTT	CASTRGGGEKLFF
.	TRBV29-1	.	TRBJ2-3	TGCAGCGTTGATCAGGGCGCAGATACGCAGTATTTT	CSVDQGADTQYF
.	TRBV7-2	.	TRBJ1-6	TGTGCCAGCAGCTCCCCCAGTACCGCCCGTTCACCCCTCCACTTT	CASSSPSTARSPLHF
.	TRBV27	.	TRBJ1-2	TGTGCCAGCAGTTTAGGGGCAGGGCGTAGCTATGGCTACACCTTC	CASSLGAGRSYGYTF
.	TRBV3-1/TRBV3-2	TRBD2	TRBJ2-1	TGTGCCAGCAGCCAACAGCGGGGGGGCAATGAGCAGTTCTTC	CASSQQRGGNEQFF
.	TRBV6-6	TRBD2	TRBJ2-2	TGTGCCAGCAGTTACGGGACTAGCGAAAACACCGGGGAGCTGTTTTTT	CASSYGTSENTGELFF
once	TRBV27	.	TRBJ2-2	TGTGCCAGCAGTTTTGGTTGGGCCGATGGGACCGGGGAGCTGTTTTTT	CASSFGWADGTGELFF
few	TRBV12-3/TRBV12-4	.	TRBJ1-1	TGTGCCAGCAGCCCTGACACTGAAGCTTTCTTT	CASSPDTEAFF
.	TRBV10-3	.	TRBJ1-3	TGTGCCATCAGGGCCGGAAACACCATATATTTT	CAIRAGNTIYF
.	TRBV5-1	.	TRBJ1-1	TGCGCCAGCAGCGATACGGGGACAATAGAAGCTTTCTTT	CASSDTGTIEAFF
.	TRBV5-1	.	TRBJ2-2	TGCGCCAGCAGCTCCCGACCGAACACCGGGGAGCTGTTTTTT	CASSSRPNTGELFF
.	TRBV6-5	TRBD1	TRBJ1-5	TGTGCCAGCAGCCCCGACAGGGGAGTCAATCAGCCCCAGCATTTT	CASSPDRGVNQPQHF